Included here is one T cell receptor (beta chain) sequence, with context. This record belongs to a study of blood T cell repertoires in COVID-19. On the study more broadly: The samples span acute and convalescent COVID-19 from the United States, Italy and Spain.

Authors' data handling: Using reference gene primer amplification, nucleated cell counts were estimated. Measured with immunoSEQ multiplex PCR; TCRdb has only the in-frame clones, and not every one. V, J and clone size reflect that table, while D and trimming were determined from the DNA. There are about 250,000 clones in the sample; 80% to 85% occur only once, and approximately 14% lies in the top ten. The CDR3 length is 13 residues. V dropped 8 bases and J dropped 1 base, with 10 bases sitting between them. Seattle's enrolled individuals joined amid active infection and were then monitored longitudinally.

The clonotype comes from a person between 70 and 80 years old with COVID-19, enrolled during active disease. The chain links TRBV12-3 or TRBV12-4 to TRBJ2-3; TRBD1 might be the D (5 bases). The sample comprised peripheral blood. CDR3 loop: CASHRSGTDTQYF. The DNA of the CDR3 is TGTGCCAGCCACAGGTCTGGCACAGATACGCAGTATTTT.